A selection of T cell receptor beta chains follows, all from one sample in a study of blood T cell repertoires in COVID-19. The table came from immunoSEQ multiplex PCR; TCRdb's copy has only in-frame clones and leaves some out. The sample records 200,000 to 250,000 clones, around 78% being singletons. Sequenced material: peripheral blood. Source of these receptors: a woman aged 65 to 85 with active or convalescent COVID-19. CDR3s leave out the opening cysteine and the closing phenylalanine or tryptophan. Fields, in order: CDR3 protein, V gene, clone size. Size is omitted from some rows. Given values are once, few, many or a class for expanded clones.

CDR3 protein: ASSELGRETQY
V gene: TRBV2
clone size: once

CDR3 protein: ASSSGLSYT
V gene: TRBV18
clone size: NA

CDR3 protein: ASHPTGGSYEQY
V gene: TRBV10-3
clone size: once

CDR3 protein: ASSVAGTGMNGYT
V gene: TRBV9
clone size: NA

CDR3 protein: ASSQAAGGYNEQF
V gene: TRBV3-1/TRBV3-2
clone size: few

CDR3 protein: ASSPSGGSDTDTQY
V gene: TRBV9
clone size: NA

CDR3 protein: ASRRDADNEQF
V gene: TRBV12-3/TRBV12-4
clone size: NA

CDR3 protein: ASSPRLAGAGNEQF
V gene: TRBV14
clone size: NA

CDR3 protein: ASRPRGRFYGYT
V gene: TRBV3-1/TRBV3-2
clone size: once

CDR3 protein: ASSVGLPSAALH
V gene: TRBV9
clone size: NA

CDR3 protein: ASSYSPTANVVQY
V gene: TRBV6-5
clone size: NA

CDR3 protein: ASSFYDEQF
V gene: TRBV7-2
clone size: NA

CDR3 protein: ASSLGSGRRGYT
V gene: TRBV27
clone size: few

CDR3 protein: ASSPTRGTGFYEQY
V gene: TRBV28
clone size: NA

CDR3 protein: ASSVTGGLYIQY
V gene: TRBV28
clone size: NA

CDR3 protein: ASSASGGVYSNQPQH
V gene: TRBV2
clone size: NA

CDR3 protein: ASSQTGTASGYT
V gene: TRBV3-1/TRBV3-2
clone size: NA

CDR3 protein: ASSLLGGSNQPQH
V gene: TRBV7-9
clone size: NA